The clone carrying this T cell receptor (beta chain) was recorded a few times. Its antigen remains unidentified. The data are from a study of T cell repertoires in cytomegalovirus infection. Study at large: CMV epitopes that were recently identified and HLA-C-restricted were used alongside well-studied HLA-B-restricted ones. Signatures in public TCR beta sequences pointed to both CMV infection and matching HLA type. Points from the study as a whole: HLA-C-restricted CMV clonotypes gave the most frequent clonotype in two of eight donors.

TCRdb passed the reads through MiXCR, listing each CDR3 protein once. The sample holds roughly 170,000 distinct CDR3 sequences; roughly 22% are singletons and the top ten take roughly 25%. This CDR3 is built from 13 residues. V was clipped by 5 bases and J by 8 bases; unmatched bases: 8. Germline lookup yields CDR1 LGHDT and CDR2 YNNKEL (reference sequence). This clonotype originated in a human donor in good health (CMV status not recorded). Some clones in this sample may be carry-over from other donors' samples. Sequencing used CD8+ T cells from cultured PBMCs, obtained from culture after CMV antigen stimulation. The rearrangement joins TRBV3-1 to TRBJ1-2; 7 bases align to TRBD1. CDR3 in amino acids: CASSLGQLEGYTF. Written as DNA, the CDR3 is TGTGCCAGCAGCTTGGGACAGTTAGAGGGCTACACCTTC. The variable domain in full, with the rest retrieved from reference TRBV3-1 and TRBJ1-2, is DTAVSQTPKYLVTQMGNDKSIKCEQNLGHDTMYWYKQDSKKFLKIMFSYNNKELIINETVPNRFSPKSPDKAHLNLHINSLELGDSAVYFCASSLGQLEGYTFGSGTRLTVV.